A single sample is the source of the 29 T cell receptor beta chains below, sequenced in a study of blood T cell repertoires in COVID-19. The table came from immunoSEQ multiplex PCR; TCRdb's copy has only in-frame clones and leaves some out. Of approximately 190,000 clones listed, almost 85% are singletons. The sample was peripheral blood. Source of these receptors: a woman aged 70-85 years with active or convalescent COVID-19.

V gene TRBV4-1 combines with J gene TRBJ1-2; TRBD1 aligns across 8 bases. The J segment lost 8 bases and the V segment lost 2 bases, leaving 13 bases of the junction unmatched. CDR1 and CDR2 (germline): MGHRA, YSYEKL. The CDR3 extends over 16 amino acids. CDR3 coding DNA: TGCGCCAGCAGCCAACCGACAGGGGTTACTACGGGGGGCTACACCTTC. Translated, it gives CASSQPTGVTTGGYTF.

This clone was recorded only once. The rearrangement joins TRBV14 to TRBJ1-3, with a possible D match to TRBD1 (6 bases). Germline lookup yields CDR1 SGHDN and CDR2 FVKESK. The CDR3 is 14 amino acids. V lost 0 bases to trimming and J lost 7 bases, with 10 bases between them. In nucleotides, the CDR3 is TGTGCCAGCAGCCAAGAAGTGAGGGGGAACACCATATATTTT. This codes for CASSQEVRGNTIYF.

This clone was seen a single time. The J gene is TRBJ1-1, the V gene TRBV21-1. TRBV21-1 is a recognized pseudogene. The CDR3 has 15 amino acids. The CDR3 is CASSNRGKEDTEAFF. CDR3 coding DNA: TGTGCCAGCAGCAACCGGGGGAAGGAGGACACTGAAGCTTTCTTT.

This chain uses TRBV27 with TRBJ2-1, with 9 bases fitting TRBD2. Trimming took 1 base from V and 1 from J; bases not matched to a gene: 8. CDR3 size: 18 residues. The germline V gene encodes CDR1 MNHEY and CDR2 SMNVEV (reference sequence). CDR3 bases: TGTGCCAGCAGTTTATTATCGACGACTAGCGGTTCCTACAATGAGCAGTTCTTC. It encodes CASSLLSTTSGSYNEQFF.

The genes are TRBV28 and TRBJ1-4; tentative D call: TRBD1 (5 bases). V gave up 5 bases and J gave up 4 bases, with 8 bases separating them. The CDR3 has 13 residues. Germline V CDR1 and CDR2: MDHEN, SYDVKM. The CDR3, as DNA: TGTGCCAGCAGTCAAGGGGTTAATGAAAAACTGTTTTTT. As protein: CASSQGVNEKLFF.

V gene TRBV5-1 combines with J gene TRBJ2-5; 8 bases are a match to TRBD1. With V trimmed by 4 bases and J by 1 base, 6 bases remained unmatched. From germline, CDR1 is SGHRS and CDR2 YFSETQ. This CDR3 spans 15 amino acids. The CDR3 DNA reads TGCGCCAGCAGCGGCGGACAGGGCCCCCAAGAGACCCAGTACTTC. Translation gives CASSGGQGPQETQYF.

The J gene is TRBJ1-3, the V gene TRBV9; 10 bases align to TRBD1. V lost 3 bases to trimming and J lost 4 bases; unmatched junction nucleotides: 13. The CDR3 is 18 amino acids. The germline gives CDR1 SGDLS, CDR2 YYNGEE. The CDR3 coding sequence is TGTGCCAGCAGCGCAGGGGACAGGGGAAGTTTGAGGGGAAACACCATATATTTT. Translation gives CASSAGDRGSLRGNTIYF.

The V call is TRBV19, the J call TRBJ2-7; 8 bases map to TRBD1. Germline V lookup: CDR1 LNHDA, CDR2 SQIVND (reference sequence). CDR3 size: 16 residues. The V segment lost 6 bases and the J segment 3 bases; nucleotides outside the gene matches: 13. CDR3 protein: CASRPVGQGESYEQYF. Written as DNA, the CDR3 is TGTGCCAGTAGACCTGTCGGACAGGGCGAAAGCTACGAGCAGTACTTC. Combining the CDR3 with reference TRBV19 and TRBJ2-7 gives the whole variable domain DGGITQSPKYLFRKEGQNVTLSCEQNLNHDAMYWYRQDPGQGLRLIYYSQIVNDFQKGDIAEGYSVSREKKESFPLTVTSAQKNPTAFYLCASRPVGQGESYEQYFGPGTRLTVT.

This chain joins TRBV2 and TRBJ2-3; 8 bases fit TRBD1. The CDR3 covers 15 residues. V gave up 6 bases and J gave up 4 bases; unmatched junction bases: 9. Germline CDR1 is SNHLY and CDR2 is FYNNEI. Here the CDR3 reads CASRERQGTADTQYF. The DNA of the CDR3 is TGTGCCAGCAGGGAAAGACAGGGGACGGCAGATACGCAGTATTTT. Filled out from reference TRBV2 and TRBJ2-3, the complete variable domain reads EPEVTQTPSHQVTQMGQEVILRCVPISNHLYFYWYRQILGQKVEFLVSFYNNEISEKSEIFDDQFSVERPDGSNFTLKIRSTKLEDSAMYFCASRERQGTADTQYFGPGTRLTVL.

J is TRBJ1-2 and V is TRBV30, with a weak D call TRBD1 (6 bases). CDR3 length equals 13 residues. The V and J ends lost 2 bases and 8 bases respectively, with 15 bases between them. Germline V gene lookup returns CDR1 GTSNPN and CDR2 SVGIG (reference sequence). The CDR3 loop reads CAWSRGTGSGYTF. The CDR3 DNA reads as TGTGCCTGGAGTCGAGGTACAGGGTCCGGCTACACCTTC.

The chain joins TRBV6-5 to TRBJ2-3; 9 nucleotides align to TRBD2. J was trimmed by 2 bases and V by 6 bases; bases with no gene match: 6. Germline V lookup: CDR1 MNHEY, CDR2 SVGAGI. The CDR3 is 15 residues long. The DNA of the CDR3 is TGTGCCAGCAGGTCCCTAGCGGGGAACACAGATACGCAGTATTTT. Translation gives CASRSLAGNTDTQYF.

The chain carries TRBV10-1 and TRBJ2-1; D perhaps matches TRBD2 (6 bases). The CDR3 sequence is 14 residues long. V gave up 0 bases and J gave up 5 bases, with 8 bases separating them. From germline, CDR1 is WNHNN and CDR2 SYGVQD (reference sequence). For the CDR3, the DNA is TGCGCCAGCAGTGAGTCGGGACTCCACAATGAGCAGTTCTTC. It codes for CASSESGLHNEQFF.

This chain joins TRBV5-8 and TRBJ1-4; D may be TRBD1 (6 bases). The germline V and J ends were trimmed by 0 bases and 3 bases, with 12 bases remaining between them. Germline CDR1 SGHTS, CDR2 YDEGEE. This CDR3 has 16 residues. CDR3 amino acids: CASSLDWTAPNEKLFF. The CDR3, as DNA: TGTGCCAGCAGCTTGGATTGGACAGCACCTAATGAAAAACTGTTTTTT.

This chain connects TRBV29-1 to TRBJ1-3; D might be TRBD1 (5 bases). Trimming took 5 bases from V and 4 from J, leaving 12 bases between them. The CDR3 sequence is 13 residues long. From germline, CDR1 is SQVTM and CDR2 ANQGSEA. The CDR3 loop is CSVRSAGGNTIYF. As DNA, the CDR3 is TGCAGCGTTAGAAGTGCAGGGGGAAACACCATATATTTT.

This chain connects TRBV3-1 (or the pseudogene TRBV3-2) to TRBJ2-5, with TRBD2 as a possible D gene (5 bases). Germline CDR1 and CDR2: LGHDT and YNNKEL (reference sequence). Trimming took off 4 bases at V and 4 bases at J, with 13 bases between the two ends. This CDR3 comprises 14 residues. The CDR3 sequence is CASSRRTVTETQYF. In DNA, the CDR3 is TGTGCCAGCAGCCGCCGGACTGTAACAGAGACCCAGTACTTC.

The rearrangement joins TRBV11-2 to TRBJ2-7; no clear D gene. In germline, CDR1 is SGHAT, CDR2 FQNNGV. CDR3 length equals 14 residues. V lost 5 bases and J lost 9, with 20 bases in between. The CDR3 loop is CASSAAYLDSPQYF. The CDR3, as DNA: TGTGCCAGCAGCGCGGCCTATCTAGATTCACCGCAGTACTTC.

J is TRBJ1-1 and V is TRBV27; tentative D call: TRBD1 (6 bases). The CDR3 extends over 13 amino acids. In germline, CDR1 is MNHEY, CDR2 SMNVEV (reference sequence). The V and J ends lost 5 bases and 7 bases respectively, with 14 bases between them. This CDR3 is CASSPRTESEAFF. The CDR3 bases are TGTGCCAGCAGTCCACGGACAGAGAGTGAAGCTTTCTTT.

This clone has just one count. The V and J genes are TRBV7-9 and TRBJ2-1, with no clear D. Per germline, CDR1 SEHNR and CDR2 FQNEAQ (reference sequence). The CDR3 has 11 amino acids. V gave up 4 bases and J gave up 8 bases, with 6 bases separating them. CDR3 amino acids: CASSSNHEQFF. The CDR3 DNA reads TGTGCCAGCAGCTCCAATCATGAGCAGTTCTTC.

The chain couples TRBV9 to TRBJ2-7; D may be TRBD1 (6 bases). There are 19 residues in the CDR3. V was pared by 0 bases and J by 1 base, with 23 bases between. Germline assignment: CDR1 SGDLS and CDR2 YYNGEE. CDR3 protein: CASSVGVPGHTTQSYEQYF. The DNA of the CDR3 is TGTGCCAGCAGCGTAGGGGTCCCGGGACACACAACGCAGTCCTACGAGCAGTACTTC.

The chain combines TRBV15 with TRBJ2-1; the D gene is possibly TRBD2 (6 bases). V shed 3 bases and J shed 7 bases, with 16 bases lying between them. From germline, CDR1 is LNHNV and CDR2 YYDKDF (reference sequence). The CDR3 is made up of 15 amino acids. CDR3 sequence (DNA): TGTGCCACCAGCAGGTTCTGGGAGGAAACAAATGAGCAGTTCTTC. Amino acids: CATSRFWEETNEQFF.

This chain links TRBV3-1 (or the pseudogene TRBV3-2) with TRBJ1-6; maybe TRBD1 (5 bases). This CDR3 region has 14 residues. Trimming shortened V by 4 bases and J by 5 bases, and 9 bases separated the two germline ends. CDR1 and CDR2 (germline): LGHDT, YNNKEL (reference sequence). In DNA form, the CDR3 reads TGTGCCAGCAGCCTGGGGCAGGATAATTCACCCCTCCACTTT. This translates into CASSLGQDNSPLHF.

V and J are TRBV19 and TRBJ2-1, with 8 bases aligning to TRBD2. The CDR3 length is 17 residues. Trimming cost V 0 bases and J 10 bases; bases outside gene matches: 14. The germline gives CDR1 LNHDA, CDR2 SQIVND (reference sequence). CDR3: CASSIDHLAGLGQEQFF. CDR3 in DNA: TGTGCCAGTAGTATAGATCACCTAGCGGGTCTGGGCCAGGAGCAGTTCTTC.

The DNA for the CDR3 is TGTGCCAGCAGCCCCCACAGTACCCGAGAGGCTTTCTTT. Amino acid sequence: CASSPHSTREAFF. The rearrangement links TRBV7-2 to TRBJ1-1, with D unresolved. In germline, CDR1 is SGHTA, CDR2 FQGNSA. V shed 5 bases and J shed 11 bases, with 18 bases lying between them. The CDR3 totals 13 residues.

As for this clone: Other nucleotide sequences in the sample specify the same CDR3. The V and J genes are TRBV7-2 and TRBJ2-1; 8 bases fit TRBD2. In germline, CDR1 is SGHTA, CDR2 FQGNSA. CDR3 length: 17 amino acids. V lost 5 bases to trimming and J lost 0 bases; unmatched junction nucleotides: 9. The CDR3, as DNA: TGTGCCAGCAGCCTTAGACTAGCGCAAAGCTCCTACAATGAGCAGTTCTTC. Its translation is CASSLRLAQSSYNEQFF. Filled out from reference TRBV7-2 and TRBJ2-1, the complete variable domain reads GAGVSQSPSNKVTEKGKDVELRCDPISGHTALYWYRQSLGQGLEFLIYFQGNSAPDKSGLPSDRFSAERTGGSVSTLTIQRTQQEDSAVYLCASSLRLAQSSYNEQFFGPGTRLTVL.

J is TRBJ1-2 and V is TRBV9, with D perhaps TRBD1 (5 bases). The CDR3 covers 14 residues. Germline V gene sequence: CDR1 SGDLS, CDR2 YYNGEE. Trimming took 8 bases from V and 3 from J, leaving 17 bases between them. The CDR3 here is CASTPSGTDYGYTF. For the CDR3, the DNA is TGTGCCAGTACACCATCCGGGACTGACTATGGCTACACCTTC.

This chain uses TRBV18 with TRBJ1-2, with TRBD1 as a possible D gene (6 bases). Trimming took off 2 bases at V and 2 bases at J, with 12 bases between the two ends. Germline V lookup: CDR1 KGHSH, CDR2 LQKENI. This CDR3 has 15 residues. CDR3: CASSPTGGSNYGYTF. The CDR3 nucleotides are TGTGCCAGCTCACCAACGGGGGGCTCCAACTATGGCTACACCTTC.

V gene TRBV19 combines with J gene TRBJ2-1; 9 nucleotides line up with TRBD2. Germline values: CDR1 LNHDA, CDR2 SQIVND (reference sequence). V lost 3 bases, J lost 7 bases, and 16 bases stayed unmatched. CDR3 length: 18 amino acids. Here the CDR3 reads CASSISSPGTSKKNEQFF. The DNA for the CDR3 is TGTGCCAGTAGTATCTCTTCCCCCGGGACTAGCAAGAAGAATGAGCAGTTCTTC.

V and J are TRBV4-2 and TRBJ1-1; no clear D. CDR3 length: 11 amino acids. Germline V gene lookup returns CDR1 LGHNA and CDR2 YNFKEQ. V was cut by 3 bases and J by 4 bases, with 3 bases left in between. CDR3 sequence reads: CASSQSTEAFF. The CDR3 coding sequence is TGTGCCAGCAGCCAGAGCACTGAAGCTTTCTTT.

This chain uses TRBV5-1 with TRBJ1-1; D remains unclear. V gave up 4 bases and J gave up 3 bases, with 10 bases separating them. Germline V CDR1 and CDR2: SGHRS, YFSETQ. The CDR3 totals 13 residues. CDR3 protein: CASSRGRDTEAFF. CDR3 nucleotide sequence: TGCGCCAGCAGCCGCGGGAGGGACACTGAAGCTTTCTTT.